These 12 T cell receptor beta chains were sequenced from one sample in a study of cytomegalovirus exposure and HLA in healthy donors (dated by TCRdb to 2015 to 2018). Library prep was done by the immunoSEQ multiplex PCR assay. A mixture of 60 forward primers for TCR Vbeta segments and 13 reverse primers for TCR Jbeta segments was used in the multiplex PCR. Entries here come from immuneACCESS through TCRdb and include only in-frame sequences with V and J called. Some clones fail to appear in such tables; in the studies checked, an unresolved V gene covers under half of the shortfall, and the cause of the remainder is unknown. The sample table records about 65,000 clones. The ten largest clonotypes hold 15% of the sample. Material for sequencing was PBMCs. These receptors were collected from a boy younger than 18 in good health and CMV-seronegative.

This CDR3 reads CASSYNQETQYF. The CDR3 nucleotides read TGTGCCAGCAGCTACAATCAAGAGACCCAGTACTTC. The genes are TRBV7-9 and TRBJ2-5; D is unclear. CDR1 and CDR2 (germline): SEHNR, FQNEAQ (reference sequence). The CDR3 loop spans 12 amino acids. Trimming took off 4 bases at V and 2 bases at J, with 5 bases between the two ends.

This chain connects TRBV11-1 to TRBJ2-2, with 7 bases aligning to TRBD2. V shed 5 bases and J 6 bases; nucleotides not matched to a gene: 12. This CDR3 is 16 amino acids long. Germline lookup yields CDR1 SGHAT and CDR2 FQDESV (reference sequence). Here the CDR3 DNA reads TGTGCCAGCAGCCCCCCGGGGGGTGGGGCCGCCGGGGAGCTGTTTTTT. Translating gives CASSPPGGGAAGELFF.

The J gene is TRBJ2-2, the V gene TRBV5-6; weak D call: TRBD2 (5 bases). The CDR3 runs to 14 residues. Germline lookup yields CDR1 SGHDT and CDR2 YYEEEE. V was trimmed by 3 bases and J by 4 bases, leaving 10 bases between them. The CDR3 loop is CASSWTSSTGELFF. Here the CDR3 DNA reads TGTGCCAGCAGCTGGACTTCGAGCACCGGGGAGCTGTTTTTT.

J is TRBJ2-5 and V is TRBV5-6; 10 bases line up with TRBD1. Germline CDR1 reads SGHDT; CDR2 reads YYEEEE. J was trimmed by 5 bases and V by 4 bases; bases with no gene match: 5. This CDR3 spans 14 amino acids. The CDR3 here is CASSLGTGEETQYF. CDR3 DNA: TGTGCCAGCAGCCTTGGGACAGGGGAGGAGACCCAGTACTTC.

J is TRBJ2-2 and V is TRBV7-3, with D perhaps TRBD2 (6 bases). Deletions cut 6 bases from V and 4 bases from J, with 21 bases between. Germline CDR1 SGHTA, CDR2 FQGTGA. There are 17 residues in the CDR3. The chain's CDR3 is CASSRDYSSSGTGELFF. The CDR3 DNA sequence: TGTGCCAGCAGTCGTGACTACTCCAGTAGCGGCACCGGGGAGCTGTTTTTT.

The V gene is TRBV5-8, the J gene TRBJ1-5; D uncertain. The CDR3 is 15 residues long. CDR1 and CDR2 (germline): SGHTS, YDEGEE. Deletions cut 4 bases from V and 1 base from J, with 12 bases between. CDR3 bases: TGTGCCAGCAGCCTGAGCGTCGGGAGCAATCAGCCCCAGCATTTT. Its translation is CASSLSVGSNQPQHF.

The chain is built from TRBV11-1 and TRBJ1-2; D is unresolved. CDR1 and CDR2 from the germline V gene are SGHAT and FQDESV (reference sequence). V was pared by 5 bases and J by 0 bases, with 16 bases between. The CDR3 extends over 16 amino acids. CDR3 in DNA: TGTGCCAGCAGCCCCCCGGGTGCTGGAGCTAACTATGGCTACACCTTC. Its translation: CASSPPGAGANYGYTF.

V is TRBV6-5 and J is TRBJ2-5, with D maybe TRBD2 (6 bases). This CDR3 comprises 13 residues. V gave up 6 bases and J gave up 2 bases, with 10 bases separating them. Germline CDR1 MNHEY, CDR2 SVGAGI. DNA of the CDR3: TGTGCCAGCAGCGGGGACTGGCAAGAGACCCAGTACTTC. Its protein is CASSGDWQETQYF.

V gene TRBV10-3 combines with J gene TRBJ1-2; no clear D. Germline-derived CDR1 and CDR2 are ENHRY and SYGVKD. The CDR3 is 13 residues long. V was clipped by 4 bases and J by 4 bases, with 10 bases between them. This CDR3 is CAISGQVSYGYTF. The CDR3 region has the DNA TGTGCCATCAGTGGGCAGGTTAGCTATGGCTACACCTTC.

Here the CDR3 reads CASREDRESYNEQFF. The CDR3 DNA reads TGTGCCAGCAGAGAGGACAGGGAATCCTACAATGAGCAGTTCTTC. J is TRBJ2-1 and V is TRBV25-1, with 8 bases lining up with TRBD1. After removal of 6 bases from V and 1 base from J, the junction contained 5 bases not matched to a gene. The CDR3 spans 15 residues. Germline V gives CDR1 MGHDK, CDR2 SYGVNS.

The chain employs TRBV2 and TRBJ1-4; D gene unclear. The V gene's germline CDR1 is SNHLY and CDR2 FYNNEI. Trimming pared 1 base from V and 7 bases from J, leaving 4 bases between. This CDR3 comprises 12 residues. In DNA form, the CDR3 reads TGTGCCAGCAGTGAAGACAGTGAAAAACTGTTTTTT. It encodes CASSEDSEKLFF.

This chain uses TRBV10-3 with TRBJ1-3; 8 bases line up with TRBD1. Looked up from germline, CDR1 is ENHRY and CDR2 is SYGVKD. The length of the CDR3 is 14 residues. V shed 6 bases and J 4 bases; nucleotides not matched to a gene: 5. The CDR3 is CAISAGGWGNTIYF. CDR3 nucleotide sequence: TGTGCCATCAGCGCAGGGGGCTGGGGAAACACCATATATTTT.